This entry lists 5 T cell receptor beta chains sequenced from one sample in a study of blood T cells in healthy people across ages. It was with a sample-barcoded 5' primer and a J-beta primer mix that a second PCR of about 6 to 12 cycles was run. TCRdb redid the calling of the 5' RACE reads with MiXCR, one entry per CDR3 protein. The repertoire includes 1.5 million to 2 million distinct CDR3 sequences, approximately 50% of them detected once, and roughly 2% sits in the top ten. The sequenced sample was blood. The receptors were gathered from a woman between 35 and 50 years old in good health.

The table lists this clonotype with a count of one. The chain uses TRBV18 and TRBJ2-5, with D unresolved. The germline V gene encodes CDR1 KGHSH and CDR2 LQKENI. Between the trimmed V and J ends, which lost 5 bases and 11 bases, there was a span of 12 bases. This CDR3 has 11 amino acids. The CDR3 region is CASSKPNEQYF. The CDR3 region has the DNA TGTGCCAGCTCAAAACCGAATGAGCAGTACTTC.

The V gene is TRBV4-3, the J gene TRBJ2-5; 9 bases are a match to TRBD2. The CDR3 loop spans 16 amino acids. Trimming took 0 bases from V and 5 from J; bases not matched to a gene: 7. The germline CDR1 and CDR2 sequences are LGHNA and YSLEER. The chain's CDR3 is CASSQELGGGAETQYF. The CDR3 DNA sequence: TGCGCCAGCAGCCAAGAGTTGGGCGGGGGGGCCGAGACCCAGTACTTC.

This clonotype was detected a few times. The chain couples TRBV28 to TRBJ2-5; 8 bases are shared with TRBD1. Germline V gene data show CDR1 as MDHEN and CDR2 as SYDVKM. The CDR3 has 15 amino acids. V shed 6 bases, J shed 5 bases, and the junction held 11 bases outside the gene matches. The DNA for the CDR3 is TGTGCCAGCAGAACTCCTAGGACAGGGTGGGAGACCCAGTACTTC. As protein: CASRTPRTGWETQYF.

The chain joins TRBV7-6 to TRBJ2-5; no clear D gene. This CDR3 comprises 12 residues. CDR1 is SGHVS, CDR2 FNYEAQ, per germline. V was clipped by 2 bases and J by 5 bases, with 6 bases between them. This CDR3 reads CASSLPMETQYF. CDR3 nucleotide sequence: TGTGCCAGCAGCTTACCTATGGAGACCCAGTACTTC.

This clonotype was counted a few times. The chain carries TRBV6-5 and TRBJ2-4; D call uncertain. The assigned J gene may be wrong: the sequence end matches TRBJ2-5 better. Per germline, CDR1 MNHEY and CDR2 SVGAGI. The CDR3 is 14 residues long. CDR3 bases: TGTGCCAGCAGTTACTCGTGGAAGGGAGAGACCCAGTACTTC. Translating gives CASSYSWKGETQYF.